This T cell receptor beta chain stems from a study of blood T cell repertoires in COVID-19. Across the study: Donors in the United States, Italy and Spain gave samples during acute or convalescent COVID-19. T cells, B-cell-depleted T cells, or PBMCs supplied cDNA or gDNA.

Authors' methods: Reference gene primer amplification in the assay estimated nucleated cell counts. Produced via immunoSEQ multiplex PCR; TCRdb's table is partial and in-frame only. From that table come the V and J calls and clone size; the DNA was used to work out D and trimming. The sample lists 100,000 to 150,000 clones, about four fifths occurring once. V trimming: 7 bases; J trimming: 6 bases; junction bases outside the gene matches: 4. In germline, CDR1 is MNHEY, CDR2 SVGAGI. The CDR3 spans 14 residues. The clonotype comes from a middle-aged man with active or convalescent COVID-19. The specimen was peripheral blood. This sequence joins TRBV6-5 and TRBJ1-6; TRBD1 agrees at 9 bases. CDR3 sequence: CASNWDRANSPLHF. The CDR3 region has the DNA TGTGCCAGCAATTGGGACAGGGCTAATTCACCCCTCCACTTT.